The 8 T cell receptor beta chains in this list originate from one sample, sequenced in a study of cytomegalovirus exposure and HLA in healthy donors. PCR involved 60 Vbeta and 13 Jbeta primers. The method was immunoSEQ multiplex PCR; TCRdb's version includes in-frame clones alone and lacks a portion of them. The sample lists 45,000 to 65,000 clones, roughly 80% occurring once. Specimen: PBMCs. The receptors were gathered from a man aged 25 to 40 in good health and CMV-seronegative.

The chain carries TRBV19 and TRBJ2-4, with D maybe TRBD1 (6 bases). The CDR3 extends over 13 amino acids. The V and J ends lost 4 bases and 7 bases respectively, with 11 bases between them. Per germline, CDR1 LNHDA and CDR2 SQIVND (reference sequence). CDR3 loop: CASSSGQRNIQYF. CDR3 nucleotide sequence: TGTGCCAGTAGTAGTGGACAGAGGAACATTCAGTACTTC.

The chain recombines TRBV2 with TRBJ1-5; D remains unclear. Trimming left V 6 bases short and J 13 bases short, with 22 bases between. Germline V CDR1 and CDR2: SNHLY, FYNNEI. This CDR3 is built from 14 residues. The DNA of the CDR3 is TGTGCCAGCAGGGAAACGAACGCCCCCGGTCCACAGCATTTT. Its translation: CASRETNAPGPQHF.

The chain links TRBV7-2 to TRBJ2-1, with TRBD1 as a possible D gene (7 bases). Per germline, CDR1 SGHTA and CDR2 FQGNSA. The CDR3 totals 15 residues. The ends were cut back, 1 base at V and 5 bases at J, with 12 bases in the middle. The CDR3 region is CASSLVRDRNNEQFF. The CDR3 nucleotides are TGTGCCAGCAGCTTAGTGCGGGACAGAAACAATGAGCAGTTCTTC.

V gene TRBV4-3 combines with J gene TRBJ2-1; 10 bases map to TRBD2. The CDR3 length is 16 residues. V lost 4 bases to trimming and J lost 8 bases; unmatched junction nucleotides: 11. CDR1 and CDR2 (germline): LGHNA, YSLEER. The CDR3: CASSPQRGGSSHEQFF. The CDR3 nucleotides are TGCGCCAGCAGCCCACAGCGGGGGGGCAGTTCCCATGAGCAGTTCTTC.

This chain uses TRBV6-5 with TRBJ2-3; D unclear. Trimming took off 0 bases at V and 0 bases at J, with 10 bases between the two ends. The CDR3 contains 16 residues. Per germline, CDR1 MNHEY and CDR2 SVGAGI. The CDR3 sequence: CASSYSREASTDTQYF. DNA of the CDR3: TGTGCCAGCAGTTACTCGAGAGAAGCTAGCACAGATACGCAGTATTTT.

CDR3 residues: CASSLAARTGNTEAFF. The CDR3 DNA sequence: TGTGCCAGCAGCTTAGCTGCGCGAACAGGGAACACTGAAGCTTTCTTT. The V gene is TRBV7-2, the J gene TRBJ1-1; tentatively, D is TRBD1 (5 bases). The V gene lost 0 bases and the J gene lost 1 base, with 12 bases spanning the gap. The CDR3 is 16 amino acids. CDR1 SGHTA and CDR2 FQGNSA come from the germline V gene.

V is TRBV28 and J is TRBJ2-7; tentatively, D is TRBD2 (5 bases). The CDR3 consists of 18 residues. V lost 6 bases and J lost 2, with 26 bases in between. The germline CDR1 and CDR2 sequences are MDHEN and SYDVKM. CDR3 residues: CASSRRGGLSGITYEQYF. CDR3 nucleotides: TGTGCCAGCAGCCGACGCGGCGGCCTATCGGGAATCACCTACGAGCAGTACTTC.

This CDR3 reads CASNRDSGNYGYTF. DNA of the CDR3: TGTGCCAGCAACCGGGATTCGGGAAACTATGGCTACACCTTC. The chain employs TRBV6-6 and TRBJ1-2, with D unresolved. The CDR3 has 14 residues. Germline V lookup: CDR1 MNHNY, CDR2 SVGAGI (reference sequence). V shed 7 bases and J shed 2 bases, with 14 bases lying between them.